This T cell receptor (beta chain) originates from a study of T and B cells in COVID-19 patients. Across the whole study: Peripheral blood came from COVID-19 patients with active infection or after recovery.

Study-wide findings and caveats: Patients with COVID-19 reportedly showed strongly skewed T cell receptor beta variable and joining gene usage. Clonality of TRB repertoires was high in active COVID-19; recovery brought above-healthy diversity and richness.

BIOMED2 TRB-A/B primer pools were used in multiplex TRB PCR. TCRdb recomputed calls from the multiplex PCR reads with MiXCR, one row per CDR3 protein. The top ten hold 30% to 45% of the sample, which has thousands of distinct CDR3 sequences, about 28% seen once. Blood genomic DNA input for TRB amplification was roughly 250-550 ng. CDR3 size: 16 residues. Trimming at V came to 4 bases and at J to 1 base, leaving 7 bases not matched to a gene. CDR1 MNHNS and CDR2 SASEGT come from the germline V gene. Remarks on this clonotype: Its antigen is undetermined.

Sequencing was performed on blood. The receptor's source is a human donor with active COVID-19. The donor label of this sample is uncertain. The genes are TRBV6-1 and TRBJ2-3, with 8 bases that match TRBD2. CDR3 protein: CASSVSSGARTDTQYF. CDR3 bases: TGTGCCAGCAGTGTTAGTAGCGGGGCCCGCACAGATACGCAGTATTTT.